The 2 T cell receptor beta chains given below trace back to one sample, sequenced in a study of T cells in tuberculosis. Thawed, overnight-rested PBMC were stained with GMM-loaded CD1B tetramer, viability dye and anti-CD3, then sorted. CD1B tetramers were loaded with Rhodococcus equi-derived C32 glucose monomycolate. This table comes from immunoSEQ multiplex PCR, and its TCRdb copy is limited to in-frame clones, with some not included. The profile shows some 90,000 clones, approximately 91% of them singletons. Sequencing was done on a sample of CD1b-GMM tetramer-negative cells sorted from PBMCs. The receptors stem from an adult woman with latent tuberculosis.

The gene calls are TRBV7-2 and TRBJ2-3, with a possible D match to TRBD2 (5 bases). There are 15 residues in the CDR3. Germline V gene sequence: CDR1 SGHTA, CDR2 FQGNSA. V was shortened by 4 bases and J by 4 bases, with 15 bases between the two germline ends. The CDR3 reads CASSWFSRGPDTQYF. CDR3 sequence (DNA): TGTGCCAGCAGCTGGTTCAGCCGGGGTCCAGATACGCAGTATTTT.

This chain links TRBV10-3 with TRBJ2-5, with 7 positions matching TRBD2. The CDR3 sequence is 14 residues long. The V gene end was trimmed by 6 bases and the J gene end by 1 base; junction bases not matched to a gene: 5. From germline, CDR1 is ENHRY and CDR2 SYGVKD. The CDR3, as DNA: TGTGCCATCAGCCCCCCGGGGGGCCAAGAGACCCAGTACTTC. Translated, it gives CAISPPGGQETQYF.